The 17 T cell receptor beta chains given below trace back to one sample, sequenced in a study of Ad26.COV2.S vaccination and SARS-CoV-2 variants. The table came from immunoSEQ multiplex PCR; TCRdb's copy has only in-frame clones and leaves some out. The sample consists of approximately 400,000 clones, 92% of them appearing once. The sequencing here drew on peripheral blood, taken after recovery from COVID-19. All receptors come from a human donor who had recovered from COVID-19.

The genes are TRBV2 and TRBJ2-1; D unclear. V was shortened by 7 bases and J by 7 bases, with 17 bases between the two germline ends. The CDR3 has 14 amino acids. Germline CDR1 SNHLY, CDR2 FYNNEI. The CDR3 nucleotides are TGTGCCAGCACCGTTAGGGCACCCTTTAATGAGCAGTTCTTC. This gives the protein CASTVRAPFNEQFF.

The chain is built from TRBV11-3 and TRBJ1-1; 9 bases match TRBD1. The CDR3 extends over 14 amino acids. V shed 4 bases and J 7 bases; nucleotides not matched to a gene: 7. CDR1 and CDR2 from the germline V gene are SGHNT and YENEEA. The CDR3 DNA is TGTGCCAGCAGCTCGGGACAGGGAGATGATGAAGCTTTCTTT. Its protein is CASSSGQGDDEAFF.

The rearrangement uses TRBV7-2 and TRBJ2-3, with 9 bases aligning to TRBD1. This CDR3 has 15 residues. Looked up from germline, CDR1 is SGHTA and CDR2 is FQGNSA. J was trimmed by 1 base and V by 4 bases; bases with no gene match: 3. CDR3 bases: TGTGCCAGCAGCTCCGGACAGGGGCGCACAGATACGCAGTATTTT. Amino acid sequence: CASSSGQGRTDTQYF.

CDR3 sequence: CASSLIAGGPVVEQFF. The CDR3 bases are TGTGCCAGCAGCCTAATAGCGGGGGGGCCGGTGGTCGAGCAGTTCTTC. The chain carries TRBV7-8 and TRBJ2-1, with TRBD2 identical over 11 bases. Unmatched junction bases numbered 13, after V lost 5 bases and J lost 10 bases. CDR1 is SGHVS, CDR2 FQNEAQ, per germline. CDR3 size: 16 residues.

Only one count was recorded for this clone. This chain joins TRBV6-2 or TRBV6-3 and TRBJ2-7; TRBD2 matches 15 bases. The CDR3 consists of 17 residues. Germline V gene data show CDR1 as MNHEY and CDR2 as SVGEGT. Trimming removed 4 bases from V and 3 bases from J; junction bases left unmatched: 7. The CDR3 region has the DNA TGTGCCAGCAGTTCTCCGGGACTAGCGGGGGGCAGCTACGAGCAGTACTTC. It yields the protein CASSSPGLAGGSYEQYF.

The V call is TRBV6-5, the J call TRBJ1-1; no clear D gene. The germline V and J ends were trimmed by 6 bases and 0 bases, with 14 bases remaining between them. The CDR3 has 15 residues. Per germline, CDR1 MNHEY and CDR2 SVGAGI. In DNA form, the CDR3 reads TGTGCCAGCAGCCGGCAGGAATCCATGAACACTGAAGCTTTCTTT. Protein product: CASSRQESMNTEAFF.

The chain links TRBV6-5 to TRBJ1-2, with no clear D. CDR1 and CDR2 (germline): MNHEY, SVGAGI. Trimming pared 2 bases from V and 5 bases from J, leaving 9 bases between. The CDR3 is 13 amino acids. The CDR3 is CASSYTTDYGYTF. CDR3 in DNA: TGTGCCAGCAGTTACACCACGGATTATGGCTACACCTTC.

V and J are TRBV7-9 and TRBJ1-1; 8 bases fit TRBD1. Germline V gene lookup returns CDR1 SEHNR and CDR2 FQNEAQ (reference sequence). The CDR3 has 15 amino acids. The trim removed 6 bases at V and 0 bases at J, leaving 6 bases unmatched. The CDR3 region is CASRDRGVMNTEAFF. CDR3 DNA sequence: TGTGCCAGCAGAGACAGGGGCGTCATGAACACTGAAGCTTTCTTT.

This clone has only one observation. The chain uses TRBV11-2 and TRBJ2-1; 13 bases fit TRBD2. The V gene's germline CDR1 is SGHAT and CDR2 FQNNGV. The CDR3 is made up of 16 amino acids. The J segment lost 7 bases and the V segment lost 0 bases, leaving 3 bases of the junction unmatched. CDR3 amino acids: CASSLETSGGANEQFF. DNA for the CDR3: TGTGCCAGCAGCTTAGAAACTAGCGGGGGGGCTAATGAGCAGTTCTTC.

The chain has TRBV9 and TRBJ1-2; 9 bases line up with TRBD1. With 0 bases clipped from V and 5 bases from J, the junction kept 5 bases outside the gene matches. CDR3 length equals 15 residues. Germline V lookup: CDR1 SGDLS, CDR2 YYNGEE. CDR3 loop: CASSVATGTGYGYTF. DNA of the CDR3: TGTGCCAGCAGCGTAGCTACGGGGACAGGGTATGGCTACACCTTC.

This clone was seen just once. This rearrangement joins TRBV6-5 to TRBJ1-5, with unresolved D. The germline gives CDR1 MNHEY, CDR2 SVGAGI. The CDR3 is made up of 13 amino acids. Trimming took off 5 bases at V and 8 bases at J, with 13 bases between the two ends. The CDR3 nucleotides are TGTGCCAGCAGTCCTGGTCCCTGGGAGCCCCAGCATTTT. The encoded protein is CASSPGPWEPQHF.

The rearrangement uses TRBV7-2 and TRBJ1-5; 9 bases fit TRBD1. V dropped 5 bases and J dropped 5; count of bases not matched to a gene: 7. Germline CDR1 reads SGHTA; CDR2 reads FQGNSA. The CDR3 contains 15 residues. For the CDR3, the DNA is TGTGCCAGCAGCCCGACAGGGGGGAAGGATCAGCCCCAGCATTTT. Translation: CASSPTGGKDQPQHF.

V gene TRBV7-9 combines with J gene TRBJ2-3; D is uncertain. This CDR3 is built from 12 residues. V gave up 2 bases and J gave up 2 bases, with 2 bases separating them. From germline, CDR1 is SEHNR and CDR2 FQNEAQ (reference sequence). CDR3 DNA: TGTGCCAGCAGCTTACACACAGATACGCAGTATTTT. Its translation is CASSLHTDTQYF.

The chain is built from TRBV2 and TRBJ2-7; no firm D call. V was trimmed by 6 bases and J by 3 bases, leaving 9 bases between them. The CDR3 loop spans 12 amino acids. Germline-derived CDR1 and CDR2 are SNHLY and FYNNEI. The chain's CDR3 is CASSRAGYEQYF. Written as DNA, the CDR3 is TGTGCCAGCAGCAGAGCAGGCTACGAGCAGTACTTC.

The chain couples TRBV7-9 to TRBJ1-2, with a tentative D call TRBD1 (6 bases). Trimming removed 8 bases from V and 7 bases from J, with 17 bases in between. Per germline, CDR1 SEHNR and CDR2 FQNEAQ (reference sequence). CDR3 length: 13 amino acids. Written as DNA, the CDR3 is TGTGCCAGCGGATCACAGGGAGTGAGTGGCTACACCTTC. This translates into CASGSQGVSGYTF.

This chain links TRBV7-3 with TRBJ1-1; no clear D gene. The CDR3 spans 14 residues. V lost 5 bases and J 10 bases, leaving 20 bases between the germline ends. Germline V CDR1 and CDR2: SGHTA, FQGTGA. This CDR3 reads CASSLQGGPERAFF. The CDR3 DNA reads as TGTGCCAGCAGCCTCCAAGGAGGCCCCGAAAGAGCTTTCTTT.

V gene TRBV4-3 combines with J gene TRBJ1-2; D unclear. Germline CDR1 is LGHNA and CDR2 is YSLEER. The CDR3 has 15 amino acids. The V and J ends lost 0 bases and 0 bases respectively, with 8 bases between them. CDR3 loop: CASSQEIGANYGYTF. The CDR3 DNA follows: TGCGCCAGCAGCCAAGAGATCGGGGCTAACTATGGCTACACCTTC.